This is a list of T cell receptor beta chains from one sample in a study of radiotherapy plus CTLA-4 blockade in lung cancer. The method was immunoSEQ multiplex PCR; TCRdb's version includes in-frame clones alone and lacks a portion of them. The sample lists tens of thousands of clones, more than 60% occurring once. The input for sequencing was peripheral blood, taken from a patient treated with radiotherapy plus ipilimumab. The receptors originated from a human donor with non-small cell lung cancer who had a partial response to radiotherapy plus ipilimumab. Each CDR3 is given without its conserved first and last residue.

>TRBV23-1|TRBJ1-5
ASSQTPVGSQPQH
>TRBV9|TRBJ1-2
ASGRETNYGYT
>TRBV15|TRBJ1-1
ATSPRQGASTEAF
>TRBV6-6|TRBJ2-3
ASSYSYTQY
>TRBV5-4|TRBJ2-3
ASSLGAGDTQY
>TRBV4-1|TRBJ2-5
ASSQDESETQY
>TRBV7-9|TRBJ2-5
ASSSGLAEETQY
>TRBV5-1|TRBJ2-5
ASSLGTAQETQY
>TRBV27|TRBJ1-5
ASSWESRAARQPQH
>TRBV10-3|TRBJ2-7
AISEDRGFEQY
>TRBV5-6|TRBJ2-1
ASSLGQSGQF
>TRBV5-1|TRBJ2-7
ASSLAGTRSSYEQY
>TRBV19|TRBJ2-3
ASSIGWGQGTDTQY
>TRBV5-1|TRBJ2-3
ASTRQGADTQY
>TRBV6-5|TRBJ1-1
ASKDRVGNTEAF
>TRBV18|TRBJ1-4
ASSLRDMDEKLF
>TRBV2|TRBJ2-5
ASGPQETQY
>TRBV6-6|TRBJ2-7
ASSPPGYEQY
>TRBV5-4|TRBJ2-3
ASTSSPGGDTQY
>TRBV5-1|TRBJ2-7
ASSPRDRGLYEQY
>TRBV5-1|TRBJ2-2
ASSLLAGGSGELF
>TRBV7-2|TRBJ2-3
ASSQNQRGTDTQY
>TRBV9|TRBJ2-6
ASSVVPSGANVLT
>TRBV6-6|TRBJ1-2
ASSSRTGRYGAGYT
>TRBV12-5|TRBJ2-2
ASGLGTGLGGELF
>TRBV27|TRBJ2-7
ASSSQGIRSEQY
>TRBV7-2|TRBJ2-5
ASSFQETQY
>TRBV2|TRBJ2-3
ASSPPRSTDTQY
>TRBV28|TRBJ2-2
ASQGPNTGELF
>TRBV6-1|TRBJ2-7
ASSPSGGSYEQY
>TRBV5-1|TRBJ1-1
ASSRTGPMNTEAF
>TRBV7-2|TRBJ1-1
ASSLRGQNTEAF
>TRBV5-1|TRBJ2-2
ASSAGTANTGELF
>TRBV7-6|TRBJ2-7
ASSVSREYEQY
>TRBV19|TRBJ2-7
ASSIGQNYEQY